This T cell receptor beta chain emerged from a study of blood T cell repertoires in COVID-19. At the level of the study: Both acute and convalescent COVID-19 samples were obtained from the United States, Italy and Spain.

In the study's own analysis: Amplifying reference gene primers gave estimates of nucleated cell counts. Assay used: immunoSEQ multiplex PCR; TCRdb lists only in-frame clones, some missing. From that table come the V and J calls and clone size; the DNA was used to work out D and trimming. The sample includes under 200,000 clones, roughly 88% of them seen just once. V was pared by 5 bases and J by 5 bases, with 10 bases of the junction left unmatched. This CDR3 spans 15 amino acids. Germline V gives CDR1 SNHLY, CDR2 FYNNEI. Sequencing was performed on peripheral blood. The source is an elderly woman with active or convalescent COVID-19. The chain combines TRBV2 with TRBJ1-1; 8 bases map to TRBD1. CDR3 loop: CASSHQQGAGTEAFF. DNA for the CDR3: TGTGCCAGCAGTCATCAGCAGGGGGCCGGTACTGAAGCTTTCTTT.